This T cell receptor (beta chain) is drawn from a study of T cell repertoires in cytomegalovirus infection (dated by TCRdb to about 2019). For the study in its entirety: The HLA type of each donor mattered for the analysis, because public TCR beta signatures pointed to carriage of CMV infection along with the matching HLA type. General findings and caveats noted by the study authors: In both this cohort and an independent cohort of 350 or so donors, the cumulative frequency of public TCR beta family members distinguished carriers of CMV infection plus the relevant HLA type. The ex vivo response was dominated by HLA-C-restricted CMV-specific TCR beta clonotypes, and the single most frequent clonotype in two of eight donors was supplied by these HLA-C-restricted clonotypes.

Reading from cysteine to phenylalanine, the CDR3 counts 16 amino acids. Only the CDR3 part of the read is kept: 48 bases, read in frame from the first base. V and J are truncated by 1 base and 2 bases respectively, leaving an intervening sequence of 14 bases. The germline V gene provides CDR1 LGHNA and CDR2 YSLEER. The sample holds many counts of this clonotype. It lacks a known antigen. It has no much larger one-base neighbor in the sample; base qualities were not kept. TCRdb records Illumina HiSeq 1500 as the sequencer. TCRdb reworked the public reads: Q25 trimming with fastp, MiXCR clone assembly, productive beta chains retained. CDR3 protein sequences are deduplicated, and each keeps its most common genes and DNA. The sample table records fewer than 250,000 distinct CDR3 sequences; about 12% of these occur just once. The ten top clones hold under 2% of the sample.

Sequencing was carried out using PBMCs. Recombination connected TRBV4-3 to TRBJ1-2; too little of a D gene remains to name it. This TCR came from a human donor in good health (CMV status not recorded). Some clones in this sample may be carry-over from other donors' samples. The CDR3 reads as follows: CASSQARTLGNYGYTF. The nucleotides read TGCGCCAGCAGCCAAGCTCGAACTTTAGGGAACTATGGCTACACCTTC.